This record covers a single T cell receptor beta chain. Its binding antigen is unknown. Base qualities were left out, and no much larger clone turns up one base away. This entry is derived from a study of OX40 agonist ivuxolimab in advanced cancers. About the study as a whole: Ivuxolimab was a fully human IgG2 agonistic monoclonal antibody targeting the costimulatory receptor OX40 (CD134). Intravenous ivuxolimab was administered to patients every 2 weeks at six dose levels: 0.01, 0.1, 0.3, 1.5, 3 and 10 mg/kg. Of the roughly 51 patients in dose escalation, about 20 had hepatocellular carcinoma, about 15 had melanoma, 9 had renal cell carcinoma and 9 had head and neck cancer. A male proportion of under 85% and a mean age of approximately 55 years, ranging from roughly 23 to 90, were recorded for the dose-escalation cohort. Patients were allowed to have had prior anti-PD-1, anti-PD-L1 or anti-CTLA-4 therapy, and more than 35% of the dose-escalation patients had been treated with checkpoint inhibitors. Three dose-escalation patients achieved partial responses, one with hepatocellular carcinoma and two with cutaneous melanoma. The point of sequencing TCRbeta in the periphery was to test whether ivuxolimab changed TCR sequence diversity and drove clonal T-cell expansion. The paper describes the monotherapy dose-escalation part (N ≈ 52 patients) of the phase I trial of ivuxolimab. Broader findings and caveats from the paper: Low levels of normalized T-cell clonal expansion were also shown by some nonresponding patients. Partial responders in the 0.1-3.0 mg/kg groups had among the lowest normalized peripheral clonal expansion, especially among CD8+ T cells. At doses of 0.1 to 3.0 mg/kg, clonal expansion of both CD4+ and CD8+ T cells in blood was seen between baseline and week 6. On average, CD8+ T cells showed more expanded clones than CD4+ T cells after ivuxolimab. The antigen specificity of the clonally expanded peripheral T cells was not determined.

Genomic DNA was isolated from the sorted cells so that the TCRbeta CDR3 region could be sequenced. TCRbeta CDR3 regions were sequenced using the immunoSEQ Assay. This is the immuneACCESS table as TCRdb keeps it, with only in-frame sequences that have V and J called. A part of the clones is gone; compared with another copy, unresolved V genes explain less than half, and the rest is unexplained. This sample is represented by 57,000 or so clones; nearly 95% of them were singletons. The ten largest clones capture about 17% of the sample. The V and J ends are trimmed by 2 bases and 5 bases, leaving 7 bases between them. CDR1 DFQATT and CDR2 SNEGSKA were looked up in the germline V gene (reference sequence). The CDR3 runs 11 amino acids, cysteine and phenylalanine included. Of all the DNA, just the CDR3 is kept, 33 bases in frame from base 1. The trial excluded patients who had a history of autoimmune disease or who were on systemic immunosuppression. Peripheral blood for TCR sequencing was drawn from every dose cohort at baseline, at cycle 4 day 1 and at cycle 7 day 1. Samples came from an open-label, multicenter, first-in-human phase I dose-escalation trial of ivuxolimab. The trial enrolled adults with locally advanced or metastatic head and neck squamous cell, hepatocellular, melanoma or renal cell carcinoma. CD4+ and CD8+ T cells were sorted separately from peripheral blood before TCR sequencing.

The rearranged chain carries TRBV20-1 and TRBJ2-7; no D gene call is confident. Sequenced material: CD4+ or CD8+ T cells sorted from blood, taken in a trial of the OX40 agonist ivuxolimab. The sequence derives from an adult with an advanced solid tumor such as melanoma, head and neck, liver or kidney cancer. The encoded CDR3 is CSARRNHEQYF. The nucleotide sequence reads as follows: TGCAGTGCTAGAAGGAACCACGAGCAGTACTTC.